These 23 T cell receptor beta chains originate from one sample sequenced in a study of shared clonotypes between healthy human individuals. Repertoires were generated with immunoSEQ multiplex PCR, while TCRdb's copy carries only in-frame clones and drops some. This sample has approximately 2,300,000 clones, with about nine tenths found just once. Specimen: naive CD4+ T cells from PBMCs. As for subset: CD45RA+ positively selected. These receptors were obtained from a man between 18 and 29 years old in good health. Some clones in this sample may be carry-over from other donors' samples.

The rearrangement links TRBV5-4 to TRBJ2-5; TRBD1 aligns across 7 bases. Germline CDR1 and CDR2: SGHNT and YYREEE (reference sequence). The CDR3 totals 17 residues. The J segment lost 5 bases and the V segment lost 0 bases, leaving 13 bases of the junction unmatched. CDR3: CASSLAGDRGRSETQYF. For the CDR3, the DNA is TGTGCCAGCAGCTTGGCCGGGGACAGAGGTCGATCGGAGACCCAGTACTTC.

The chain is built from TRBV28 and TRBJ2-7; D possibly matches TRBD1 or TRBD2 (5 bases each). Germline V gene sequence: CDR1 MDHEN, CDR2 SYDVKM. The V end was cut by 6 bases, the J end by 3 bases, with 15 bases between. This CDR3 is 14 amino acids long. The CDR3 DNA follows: TGTGCCAGCAGAGGGAGAGAGGGGCTCTACGAGCAGTACTTC. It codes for CASRGREGLYEQYF.

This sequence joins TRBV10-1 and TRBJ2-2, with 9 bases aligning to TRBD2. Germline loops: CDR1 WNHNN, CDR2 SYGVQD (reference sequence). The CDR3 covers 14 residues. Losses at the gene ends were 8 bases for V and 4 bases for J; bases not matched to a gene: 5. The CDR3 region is CASSGLAGTGELFF. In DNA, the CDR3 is TGCGCCAGCTCGGGACTAGCAGGCACCGGGGAGCTGTTTTTT.

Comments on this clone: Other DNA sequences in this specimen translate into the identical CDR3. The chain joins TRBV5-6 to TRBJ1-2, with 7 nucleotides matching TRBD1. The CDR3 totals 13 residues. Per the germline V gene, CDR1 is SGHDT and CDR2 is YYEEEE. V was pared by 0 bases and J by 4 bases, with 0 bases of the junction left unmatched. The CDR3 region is CASSLGDSYGYTF. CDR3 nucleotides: TGTGCCAGCAGCTTGGGGGACAGCTATGGCTACACCTTC.

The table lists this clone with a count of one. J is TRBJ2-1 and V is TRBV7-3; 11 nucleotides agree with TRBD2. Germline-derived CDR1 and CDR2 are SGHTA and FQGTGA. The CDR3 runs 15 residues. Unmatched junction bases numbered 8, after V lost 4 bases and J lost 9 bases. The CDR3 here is CASSSLGLAGGEQFF. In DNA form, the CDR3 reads TGTGCCAGCAGCTCCCTCGGGCTAGCGGGGGGTGAGCAGTTCTTC.

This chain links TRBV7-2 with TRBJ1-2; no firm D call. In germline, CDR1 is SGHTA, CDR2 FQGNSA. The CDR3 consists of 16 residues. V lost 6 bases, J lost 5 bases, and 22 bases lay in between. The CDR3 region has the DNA TGTGCCAGCAGGCCTCGGTCAGGTTTCTCCCTGTATGGCTACACCTTC. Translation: CASRPRSGFSLYGYTF.

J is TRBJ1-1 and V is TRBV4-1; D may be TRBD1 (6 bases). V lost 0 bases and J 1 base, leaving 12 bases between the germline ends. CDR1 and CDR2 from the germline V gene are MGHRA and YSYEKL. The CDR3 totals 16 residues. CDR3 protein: CASSQESARGNTEAFF. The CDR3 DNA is TGCGCCAGCAGCCAAGAATCGGCCAGGGGGAACACTGAAGCTTTCTTT.

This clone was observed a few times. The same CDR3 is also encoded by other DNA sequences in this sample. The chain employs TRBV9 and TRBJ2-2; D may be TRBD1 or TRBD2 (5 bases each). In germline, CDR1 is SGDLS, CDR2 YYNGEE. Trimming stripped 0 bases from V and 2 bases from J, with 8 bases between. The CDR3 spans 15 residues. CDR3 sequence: CASSVDGTNTGELFF. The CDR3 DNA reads TGTGCCAGCAGCGTAGATGGGACCAACACCGGGGAGCTGTTTTTT.

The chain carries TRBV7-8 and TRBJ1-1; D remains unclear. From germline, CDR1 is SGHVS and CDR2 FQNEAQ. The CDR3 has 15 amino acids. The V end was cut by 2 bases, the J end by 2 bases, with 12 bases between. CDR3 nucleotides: TGTGCCAGCAGCTTAAACCGATTTTTAAACACTGAAGCTTTCTTT. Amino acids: CASSLNRFLNTEAFF.

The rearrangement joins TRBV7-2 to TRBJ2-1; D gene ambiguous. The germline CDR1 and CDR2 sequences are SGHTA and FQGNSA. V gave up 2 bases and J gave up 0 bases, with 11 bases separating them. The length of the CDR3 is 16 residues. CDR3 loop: CASSLIGGNSYNEQFF. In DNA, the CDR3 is TGTGCCAGCAGCTTAATTGGCGGCAACTCCTACAATGAGCAGTTCTTC.

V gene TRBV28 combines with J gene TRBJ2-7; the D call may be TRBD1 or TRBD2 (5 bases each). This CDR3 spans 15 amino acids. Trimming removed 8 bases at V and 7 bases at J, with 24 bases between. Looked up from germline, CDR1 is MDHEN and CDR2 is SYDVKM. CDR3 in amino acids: CASDGLGGMFGEQYF. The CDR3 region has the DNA TGTGCCAGCGACGGCCTTGGGGGAATGTTTGGGGAGCAGTACTTC.

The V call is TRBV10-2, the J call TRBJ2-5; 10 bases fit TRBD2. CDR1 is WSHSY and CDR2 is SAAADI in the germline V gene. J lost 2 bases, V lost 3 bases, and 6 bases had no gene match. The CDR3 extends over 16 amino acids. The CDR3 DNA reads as TGCGCCAGCAGTGACCTAGGACTAGCGGTACAAGAGACCCAGTACTTC. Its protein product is CASSDLGLAVQETQYF.

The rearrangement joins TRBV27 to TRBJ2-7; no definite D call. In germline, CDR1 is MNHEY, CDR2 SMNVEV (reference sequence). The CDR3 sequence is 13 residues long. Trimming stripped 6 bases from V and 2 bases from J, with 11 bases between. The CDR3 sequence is CASRRMETYEQYF. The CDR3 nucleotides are TGTGCCAGCAGGCGTATGGAGACCTACGAGCAGTACTTC.

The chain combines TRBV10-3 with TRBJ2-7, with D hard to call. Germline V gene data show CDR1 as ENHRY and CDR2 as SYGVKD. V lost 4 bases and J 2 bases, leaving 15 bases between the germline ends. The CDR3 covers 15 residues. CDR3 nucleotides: TGTGCCATCAGTGTTAAGGGTTCTAGGACCTACGAGCAGTACTTC. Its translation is CAISVKGSRTYEQYF.

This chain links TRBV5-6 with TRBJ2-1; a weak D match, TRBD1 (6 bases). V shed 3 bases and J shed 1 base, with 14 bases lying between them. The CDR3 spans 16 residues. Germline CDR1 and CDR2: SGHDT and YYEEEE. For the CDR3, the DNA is TGTGCCAGCAGCTGGCAGGGGTTTCTGTCCTACAATGAGCAGTTCTTC. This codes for CASSWQGFLSYNEQFF. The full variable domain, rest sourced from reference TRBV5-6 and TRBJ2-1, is DAGVTQSPTHLIKTRGQQVTLRCSPKSGHDTVSWYQQALGQGPQFIFQYYEEEERQRGNFPDRFSGHQFPNYSSELNVNALLLGDSALYLCASSWQGFLSYNEQFFGPGTRLTVL.

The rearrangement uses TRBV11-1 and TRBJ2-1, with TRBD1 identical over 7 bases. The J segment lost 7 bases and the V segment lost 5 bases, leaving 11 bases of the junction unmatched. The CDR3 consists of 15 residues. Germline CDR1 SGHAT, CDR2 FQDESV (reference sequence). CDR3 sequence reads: CASSTRQGRWNEQFF. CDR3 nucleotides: TGTGCCAGCAGCACCCGACAGGGTCGGTGGAATGAGCAGTTCTTC.

Here the CDR3 reads CASSPLVGRIKSYNEQFF. The CDR3, as DNA: TGTGCCAGTAGTCCGCTCGTTGGGCGGATAAAATCATACAATGAGCAGTTCTTC. The chain employs TRBV19 and TRBJ2-1; D uncertain. The ends were cut back, 5 bases at V and 4 bases at J, with 24 bases in the middle. This CDR3 region has 18 residues. Germline CDR1 reads LNHDA; CDR2 reads SQIVND (reference sequence).

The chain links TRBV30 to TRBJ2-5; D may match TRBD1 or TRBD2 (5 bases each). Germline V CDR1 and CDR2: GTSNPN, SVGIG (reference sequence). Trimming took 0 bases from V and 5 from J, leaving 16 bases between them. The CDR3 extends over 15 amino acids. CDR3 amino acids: CAWSVRGQGRETQYF. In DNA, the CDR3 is TGTGCCTGGAGTGTACGGGGTCAGGGAAGGGAGACCCAGTACTTC.

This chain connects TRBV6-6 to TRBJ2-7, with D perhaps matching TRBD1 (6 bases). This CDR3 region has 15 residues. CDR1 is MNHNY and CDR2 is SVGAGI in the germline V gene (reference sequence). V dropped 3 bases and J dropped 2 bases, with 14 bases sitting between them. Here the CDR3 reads CASSYGGAEAYEQYF. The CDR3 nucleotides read TGTGCCAGCAGTTATGGGGGCGCGGAAGCCTACGAGCAGTACTTC.

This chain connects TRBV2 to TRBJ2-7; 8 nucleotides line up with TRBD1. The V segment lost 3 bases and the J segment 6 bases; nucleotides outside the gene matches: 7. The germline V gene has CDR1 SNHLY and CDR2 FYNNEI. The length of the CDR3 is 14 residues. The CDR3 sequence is CASSDRTGRSEQYF. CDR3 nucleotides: TGTGCCAGCAGTGATCGGACAGGGAGGTCCGAGCAGTACTTC.

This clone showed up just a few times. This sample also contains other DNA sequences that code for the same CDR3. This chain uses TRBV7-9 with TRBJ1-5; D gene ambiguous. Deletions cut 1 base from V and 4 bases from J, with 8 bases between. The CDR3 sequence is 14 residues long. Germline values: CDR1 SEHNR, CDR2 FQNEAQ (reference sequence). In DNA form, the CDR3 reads TGTGCCAGCAGCTTAGGGAGCGGGAATCAGCCCCAGCATTTT. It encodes CASSLGSGNQPQHF. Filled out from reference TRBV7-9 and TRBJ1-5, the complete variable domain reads DTGVSQNPRHKITKRGQNVTFRCDPISEHNRLYWYRQTLGQGPEFLTYFQNEAQLEKSRLLSDRFSAERPKGSFSTLEIQRTEQGDSAMYLCASSLGSGNQPQHFGDGTRLSIL.

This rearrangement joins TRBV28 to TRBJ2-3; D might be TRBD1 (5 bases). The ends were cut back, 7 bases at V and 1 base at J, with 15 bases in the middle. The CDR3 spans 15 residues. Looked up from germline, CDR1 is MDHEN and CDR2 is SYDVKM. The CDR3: CASTAPGHRTDTQYF. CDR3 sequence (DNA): TGTGCCAGCACCGCCCCAGGACACCGCACAGATACGCAGTATTTT.

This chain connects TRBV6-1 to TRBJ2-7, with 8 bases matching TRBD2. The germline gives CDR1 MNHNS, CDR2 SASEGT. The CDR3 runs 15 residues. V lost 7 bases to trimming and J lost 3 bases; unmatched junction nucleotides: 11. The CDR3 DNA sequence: TGTGCCAGCAAAATCAAGCGGGAGTTGGGCTACGAGCAGTACTTC. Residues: CASKIKRELGYEQYF.